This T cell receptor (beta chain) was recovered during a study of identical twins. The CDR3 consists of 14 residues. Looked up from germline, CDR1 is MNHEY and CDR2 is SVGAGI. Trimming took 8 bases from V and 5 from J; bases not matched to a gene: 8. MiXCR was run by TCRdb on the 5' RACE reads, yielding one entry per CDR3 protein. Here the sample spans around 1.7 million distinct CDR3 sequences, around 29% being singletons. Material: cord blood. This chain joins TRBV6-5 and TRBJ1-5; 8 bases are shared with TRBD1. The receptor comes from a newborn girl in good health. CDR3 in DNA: TGTGCCAGCGGATACAGGGGGGGCGATCAGCCCCAGCATTTT. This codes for CASGYRGGDQPQHF.